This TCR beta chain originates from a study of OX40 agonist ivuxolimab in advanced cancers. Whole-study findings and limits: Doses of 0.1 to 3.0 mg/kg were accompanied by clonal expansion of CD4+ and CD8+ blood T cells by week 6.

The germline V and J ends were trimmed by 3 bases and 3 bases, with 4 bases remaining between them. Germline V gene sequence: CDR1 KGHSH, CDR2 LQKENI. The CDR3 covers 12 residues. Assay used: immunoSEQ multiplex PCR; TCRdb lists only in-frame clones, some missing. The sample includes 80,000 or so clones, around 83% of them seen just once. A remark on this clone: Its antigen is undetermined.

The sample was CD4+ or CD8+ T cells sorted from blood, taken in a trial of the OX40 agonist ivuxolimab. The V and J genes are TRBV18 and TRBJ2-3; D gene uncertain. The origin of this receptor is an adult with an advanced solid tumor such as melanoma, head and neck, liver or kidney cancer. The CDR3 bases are TGTGCCAGCTCACCCGAGACAGATACGCAGTATTTT. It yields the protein CASSPETDTQYF.